Following are 7 T cell receptor beta chains from one sample sequenced in a study of cytomegalovirus exposure and HLA in healthy donors. PCR primers comprised 60 Vbeta and 13 Jbeta primers. Repertoires were generated with immunoSEQ multiplex PCR, while TCRdb's copy carries only in-frame clones and drops some. The sample carries 95,000 to 150,000 clones, roughly 74% recorded once. The sample comprised PBMCs. These receptors were collected from a woman between 45 and 65 years old in good health and CMV-seropositive.

V usage is TRBV5-4 and J usage is TRBJ1-2; tentatively, D is TRBD1 (6 bases). Germline assignment: CDR1 SGHNT and CDR2 YYREEE (reference sequence). V gave up 4 bases and J gave up 4 bases, with 23 bases separating them. The length of the CDR3 is 17 residues. The CDR3 is CASSPPAGQGIIYGYTF. The CDR3 bases are TGTGCCAGCAGCCCGCCGGCCGGCCAGGGGATTATCTATGGCTACACCTTC.

This clone appeared a single time. The chain uses TRBV18 and TRBJ2-1; no clear D gene. Germline V CDR1 and CDR2: KGHSH, LQKENI. Trimming took off 4 bases at V and 3 bases at J, with 4 bases between the two ends. CDR3 length: 12 residues. CDR3 loop: CASSLYYNEQFF. DNA of the CDR3: TGTGCCAGCTCACTCTACTACAATGAGCAGTTCTTC.

This clone showed up just once. The rearrangement uses TRBV7-8 and TRBJ1-2, with D possibly matching TRBD1 (5 bases). The V gene lost 2 bases and the J gene lost 4 bases, with 23 bases spanning the gap. The CDR3 consists of 18 residues. CDR1 is SGHVS, CDR2 FQNEAQ, per germline. CDR3 sequence reads: CASSLRVRDRTTSYGYTF. CDR3 nucleotide sequence: TGTGCCAGCAGCTTAAGGGTAAGGGATCGGACAACATCCTATGGCTACACCTTC. Combining the CDR3 with reference TRBV7-8 and TRBJ1-2 gives the whole variable domain GAGVSQSPRYKVAKRGQDVALRCDPISGHVSLFWYQQALGQGPEFLTYFQNEAQLDKSGLPSDRFFAERPEGSVSTLKIQRTQQEDSAVYLCASSLRVRDRTTSYGYTFGSGTRLTVV.

This sequence joins TRBV7-9 and TRBJ2-1; tentatively, D is TRBD2 (6 bases). Trimming cost V 1 base and J 9 bases, with 10 bases left between them. This CDR3 region has 13 residues. Germline V lookup: CDR1 SEHNR, CDR2 FQNEAQ (reference sequence). The DNA for the CDR3 is TGTGCCAGCAGCTTAGGACTAGGCATTGAGCAGTTCTTC. Residues: CASSLGLGIEQFF.

This clone was counted many times. The V gene is TRBV5-1, the J gene TRBJ1-1, with D possibly TRBD1 on 5 matching bases. Trimming shortened V by 1 base and J by 3 bases, and 7 bases separated the two germline ends. This CDR3 is 13 amino acids long. CDR1 is SGHRS, CDR2 YFSETQ, per germline. The CDR3 spells CASSLLGDTEAFF. The CDR3 region has the DNA TGCGCCAGCAGCTTGTTAGGGGACACTGAAGCTTTCTTT.

This clone appeared once. The rearrangement links TRBV4-3 to TRBJ2-2; unclear D gene. Trimming removed 0 bases from V and 5 bases from J, with 7 bases in between. The CDR3 has 14 residues. Germline CDR1 is LGHNA and CDR2 is YSLEER. The chain's CDR3 is CASSQDLRTGELFF. The DNA of the CDR3 is TGCGCCAGCAGCCAAGATCTCCGTACCGGGGAGCTGTTTTTT.

The CDR3 DNA sequence: TGCAGCGTACTGATGTTGAGACAGGGATCCTACGAGCAGTACTTC. Translating it yields CSVLMLRQGSYEQYF. V usage is TRBV29-1 and J usage is TRBJ2-7; 7 nucleotides align to TRBD1. Germline values: CDR1 SQVTM, CDR2 ANQGSEA. The CDR3 has 15 residues. With 6 bases clipped from V and 1 base from J, the junction kept 12 bases outside the gene matches.